This T cell receptor beta chain is drawn from a study of CD8 T cells in ankylosing spondylitis. TCRdb independently ran MiXCR on the 5' RACE reads; one entry per CDR3 protein. This sample has under 170,000 distinct CDR3 sequences; around 45% occur once, and the top ten carry roughly 15%. CDR1 is SGHTA, CDR2 FQGNSA, per germline. The length of the CDR3 is 14 residues. Deletions cut 5 bases from V and 4 bases from J, with 15 bases between. This clonotype was recorded many times. The chain employs TRBV7-2 and TRBJ2-7; possible D gene TRBD1, 6 bases. The TCR sequence derives from a male donor with ankylosing spondylitis. Sequencing was carried out using synovial fluid, either unsorted or a sorted T cell fraction (not recorded which). CDR3 sequence reads: CASSPSDSFYEQYF. The CDR3 nucleotides read TGTGCCAGCAGCCCATCGGACAGTTTTTACGAGCAGTACTTC.